These T cell receptor beta chains were read from a single sample in a study of Ad26.COV2.S vaccination and SARS-CoV-2 variants. The data were produced by immunoSEQ multiplex PCR, yet TCRdb's version contains in-frame clones alone and is incomplete. The sample carries about 280,000 clones, more than 70% recorded once. This material consisted of peripheral blood, taken in a trial of Ad26.COV2.S vaccine versus placebo. All receptors come from a person between 18 and 59 years old who received the Ad26.COV2.S COVID-19 vaccine or a placebo. Both conserved end residues are part of each CDR3. The D gene is left open where the match is weak. The size field is filled for only some rows; it gives once, few, many or a size class.

>few|-|TRBJ1-5|TRBV12-3/TRBV12-4
CASSQPGGGPQHF
TGTGCCAGCAGCCAACCGGGGGGAGGGCCCCAGCATTTT
>-|-|TRBJ1-5|TRBV6-4
CATTWFENQPQHF
TGTGCCACTACGTGGTTTGAAAACCAGCCCCAGCATTTT
>-|TRBD1|TRBJ1-4|TRBV5-1
CASSTRQGPTNEKLFF
TGCGCCAGCAGCACGCGACAGGGGCCAACTAATGAAAAACTGTTTTTT
>-|-|TRBJ1-5|TRBV12-3/TRBV12-4
CASSFGRQPQHF
TGTGCCAGCAGTTTCGGACGGCAGCCCCAGCATTTT
>-|-|TRBJ1-2|TRBV12-3/TRBV12-4
CASGPVDSYGYTF
TGTGCCAGCGGCCCCGTGGACAGCTATGGCTACACCTTC
>-|TRBD2|TRBJ2-1|TRBV7-2
CASSFEPGTSGRFEFF
TGTGCCAGCAGCTTCGAGCCCGGGACTAGCGGGAGGTTTGAGTTCTTC
>-|-|TRBJ2-2|TRBV25-1
CASSPKGGGYYTGELFF
TGTGCCAGCAGCCCCAAGGGGGGAGGGTATTACACCGGGGAGCTGTTTTTT
>-|TRBD2|TRBJ2-5|TRBV3-1/TRBV3-2
CASTHNVAGGPEYF
TGTGCCAGCACCCACAACGTAGCGGGAGGGCCGGAGTACTTC
>-|-|TRBJ2-3|TRBV14
CASSLGGTATDTQYF
TGTGCCAGCAGCCTCGGCGGGACAGCAACAGATACGCAGTATTTT
>-|-|TRBJ2-5|TRBV18
CASSAEGAAETQYF
TGTGCCAGCTCAGCAGAGGGCGCGGCAGAGACCCAGTACTTC
>-|TRBD1|TRBJ1-3|TRBV6-6
CASSYSRDRGNTIYF
TGTGCCAGCAGTTACTCGAGGGACAGAGGAAACACCATATATTTT
>-|-|TRBJ2-1|TRBV4-3
CASSHEQGLYNEQFF
TGCGCCAGCAGCCATGAACAGGGACTCTACAATGAGCAGTTCTTC
>-|TRBD2|TRBJ2-5|TRBV6-5
CASRTNSGRAETQYF
TGTGCCAGCAGGACCAATAGCGGGAGAGCCGAGACCCAGTACTTC
>-|-|TRBJ2-1|TRBV5-1
CASSLCGGAWPMDEQFF
TGCGCCAGCAGCTTGTGTGGGGGGGCCTGGCCTATGGATGAGCAGTTCTTC
>-|TRBD2|TRBJ2-1|TRBV10-3
CAISESRTSGYNEQFF
TGTGCCATCAGTGAGTCTCGGACTAGCGGTTACAATGAGCAGTTCTTC